Listed here are 3 T cell receptor beta chains from one sample, sequenced in a study of cytomegalovirus exposure and HLA in healthy donors. The PCR employed 60 Vbeta primers together with 13 Jbeta primers. The table came from immunoSEQ multiplex PCR; TCRdb's copy has only in-frame clones and leaves some out. This table has about 200,000 clones, about 82% appearing once. The sample was PBMCs. The receptors shown here come from a man aged 30-40 years in good health and CMV-seronegative.

This clone has a handful of counts. The chain carries TRBV10-3 and TRBJ2-5; TRBD2 matches 9 bases. Germline CDR1 reads ENHRY; CDR2 reads SYGVKD. V gave up 10 bases and J gave up 1 base; unmatched junction bases: 13. The CDR3 runs 16 residues. CDR3 bases: TGTGCCACCGGGGGCGCGACTAGCGGTCCCCAAGAGACCCAGTACTTC. Encoded protein: CATGGATSGPQETQYF.

There are a few counts of this clone. The V gene is TRBV4-2, the J gene TRBJ2-5; 10 nucleotides line up with TRBD2. Trimming cost V 4 bases and J 4 bases; bases outside gene matches: 6. CDR3 length: 15 amino acids. CDR1 and CDR2 from the germline V gene are LGHNA and YNFKEQ. The CDR3 DNA is TGTGCCAGCAGCCTCGGGACTAGCGTGCGAGAGACCCAGTACTTC. It yields the protein CASSLGTSVRETQYF.

V and J are TRBV2 and TRBJ2-5, with 10 bases that match TRBD1. The V gene end was trimmed by 4 bases and the J gene end by 4 bases; junction bases not matched to a gene: 3. This CDR3 spans 14 amino acids. Per germline, CDR1 SNHLY and CDR2 FYNNEI. In DNA form, the CDR3 reads TGTGCCAGCAGTGCGACAGGGGGCCGAGAGACCCAGTACTTC. It yields the protein CASSATGGRETQYF.